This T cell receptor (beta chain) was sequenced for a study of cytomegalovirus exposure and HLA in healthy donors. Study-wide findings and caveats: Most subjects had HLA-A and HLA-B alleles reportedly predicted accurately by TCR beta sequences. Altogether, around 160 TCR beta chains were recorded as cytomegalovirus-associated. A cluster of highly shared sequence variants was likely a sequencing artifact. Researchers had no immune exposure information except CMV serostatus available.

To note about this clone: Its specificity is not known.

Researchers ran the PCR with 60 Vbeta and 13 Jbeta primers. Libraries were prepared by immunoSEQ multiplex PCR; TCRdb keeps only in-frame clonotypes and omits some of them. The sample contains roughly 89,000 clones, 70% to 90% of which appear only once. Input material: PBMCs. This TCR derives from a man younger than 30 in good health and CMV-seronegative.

The CDR3 DNA follows: TGTGCCAGCAGCGTAGGCCTAGCGGGGGCTAACCAAGAGACCCAGTACTTC. It encodes CASSVGLAGANQETQYF. This rearrangement joins TRBV9 to TRBJ2-5; 10 bases fit TRBD2. J was trimmed by 0 bases and V by 0 bases; bases with no gene match: 5. This CDR3 contains 17 residues. Looked up from germline, CDR1 is SGDLS and CDR2 is YYNGEE.